The 3 T cell receptor beta chains below come from one sample, sequenced in a study of T cell repertoires in aging, cancer and after chemotherapy. TRB rearrangements spanning V, D and J were amplified using mixed TRB-A/B primers. In TCRdb, the multiplex PCR reads were re-called with MiXCR into one record per CDR3 protein. The sample gives over 1,500 distinct CDR3 sequences, roughly 20% of which show up once; over 50% is in the top ten. Peripheral blood genomic DNA, not sorted cells or RNA, was the template. The sequenced sample consisted of blood. These receptors originate from a human donor with a blood cancer.

This clonotype is labeled as medium-sized. The V and J genes are TRBV27 and TRBJ2-1, with 9 bases fitting TRBD1. Germline CDR1 and CDR2: MNHEY and SMNVEV (reference sequence). J was trimmed by 5 bases and V by 4 bases; bases with no gene match: 6. There are 15 residues in the CDR3. Here the CDR3 DNA reads TGTGCCAGCAGTTCCCGGGACAGGGACGACAATGAGCAGTTCTTC. The encoded protein is CASSSRDRDDNEQFF.

Sample share makes this clonotype medium-sized. This sequence joins TRBV6-1 and TRBJ1-1, with TRBD1 as a possible D gene (5 bases). Germline loops: CDR1 MNHNS, CDR2 SASEGT. The CDR3 has 13 amino acids. The germline V and J ends were trimmed by 11 bases and 6 bases, with 19 bases remaining between them. CDR3 protein: CAGGAGLKSEAFF. In nucleotides, the CDR3 is TGTGCCGGCGGGGCTGGGCTGAAGTCTGAAGCTTTCTTT.

This clonotype is deemed medium-sized (0.01 to 0.1%). V and J are TRBV18 and TRBJ2-1; D call uncertain. The length of the CDR3 is 12 residues. Trimming stripped 2 bases from V and 6 bases from J, with 5 bases between. Germline values: CDR1 KGHSH, CDR2 LQKENI. The CDR3 DNA is TGTGCCAGCTCACCAGGACGCAATGAGCAGTTCTTC. Amino acid sequence: CASSPGRNEQFF. The complete variable domain, with remaining parts taken from reference TRBV18 and TRBJ2-1, reads NAGVMQNPRHLVRRRGQEARLRCSPMKGHSHVYWYRQLPEEGLKFMVYLQKENIIDESGMPKERFSAEFPKEGPSILRIQQVVRGDSAAYFCASSPGRNEQFFGPGTRLTVL.